This is a list of T cell receptor beta chains from one sample in a study of Ad26.COV2.S vaccination and SARS-CoV-2 variants. Using immunoSEQ multiplex PCR, the repertoire was profiled, and TCRdb retains in-frame clones only, with some absent. The table has about 280,000 clones, approximately 89% seen once. The specimen was peripheral blood, collected in a trial of Ad26.COV2.S vaccine versus placebo. The source of these receptors is a person aged 18 to 65 who received the Ad26.COV2.S COVID-19 vaccine or a placebo. Both conserved end residues are part of each CDR3. A D gene is named only where the DNA matches it firmly. Not every row has a clone size; where given, it reads once, few, many or a size class.

cdr3_length: 17
clone_size: -
d_call: TRBD1
j_call: TRBJ2-5
v_call: TRBV5-1
cdr3_aa: CASSLETGEIIQETQYF
cdr3_nt: TGCGCCAGCAGCTTGGAGACAGGGGAAATAATTCAAGAGACCCAGTACTTC

cdr3_length: 16
clone_size: -
d_call: TRBD2
j_call: TRBJ2-3
v_call: TRBV19
cdr3_aa: CASQNWGRAREWTQYF
cdr3_nt: TGTGCCAGTCAGAATTGGGGACGGGCGCGGGAGTGGACGCAGTATTTT

cdr3_length: 11
clone_size: -
d_call: TRBD1
j_call: TRBJ1-2
v_call: TRBV20-1
cdr3_aa: CSAITGAGYTF
cdr3_nt: TGCAGTGCTATCACAGGGGCCGGCTACACCTTC

cdr3_length: 16
clone_size: -
d_call: -
j_call: TRBJ1-1
v_call: TRBV5-6
cdr3_aa: CASSLRVVRGVTEAFF
cdr3_nt: TGTGCCAGCAGCTTGAGGGTAGTCAGGGGTGTCACTGAAGCTTTCTTT

cdr3_length: 14
clone_size: -
d_call: -
j_call: TRBJ1-4
v_call: TRBV4-1
cdr3_aa: CASSPTGTNEKLFF
cdr3_nt: TGCGCCAGCAGCCCTACAGGGACGAATGAAAAACTGTTTTTT

cdr3_length: 17
clone_size: -
d_call: TRBD1
j_call: TRBJ2-4
v_call: TRBV2
cdr3_aa: CASTETGGNLAKNIQYF
cdr3_nt: TGTGCCAGCACCGAGACAGGGGGTAACTTAGCCAAAAACATTCAGTACTTC

cdr3_length: 15
clone_size: -
d_call: TRBD1
j_call: TRBJ1-2
v_call: TRBV4-3
cdr3_aa: CASSQEPRGLDGYTF
cdr3_nt: TGCGCCAGCAGCCAAGAACCCAGGGGGCTGGACGGCTACACCTTC

cdr3_length: 15
clone_size: -
d_call: -
j_call: TRBJ2-4
v_call: TRBV15
cdr3_aa: CATSRGKGTGNIQYF
cdr3_nt: TGTGCCACCAGTCGGGGTAAGGGAACTGGAAACATTCAGTACTTC

cdr3_length: 14
clone_size: -
d_call: -
j_call: TRBJ1-3
v_call: TRBV6-5
cdr3_aa: CASKVTSSGNTIYF
cdr3_nt: TGTGCCAGCAAGGTCACGAGCTCTGGAAACACCATATATTTT

cdr3_length: 15
clone_size: few
d_call: -
j_call: TRBJ1-5
v_call: TRBV19
cdr3_aa: CASSITGYSNQPQHF
cdr3_nt: TGTGCCAGTAGTATTACAGGGTATAGCAATCAGCCCCAGCATTTT

cdr3_length: 14
clone_size: -
d_call: -
j_call: TRBJ2-1
v_call: TRBV2
cdr3_aa: CASKWELANNEQFF
cdr3_nt: TGTGCCAGCAAGTGGGAACTGGCGAACAATGAGCAGTTCTTC

cdr3_length: 16
clone_size: -
d_call: TRBD2
j_call: TRBJ2-1
v_call: TRBV27
cdr3_aa: CASSLRPSGRGHEQFF
cdr3_nt: TGTGCCAGCAGTTTAAGGCCTAGCGGGAGGGGGCACGAGCAGTTCTTC

cdr3_length: 13
clone_size: -
d_call: -
j_call: TRBJ1-6
v_call: TRBV18
cdr3_aa: CASSPNRDSPLHF
cdr3_nt: TGTGCCAGCTCACCGAACAGGGATTCACCCCTCCACTTT

cdr3_length: 12
clone_size: -
d_call: -
j_call: TRBJ2-7
v_call: TRBV18
cdr3_aa: CASSPSSYEQYF
cdr3_nt: TGTGCCAGCTCACCGAGCTCCTACGAGCAGTACTTC

cdr3_length: 19
clone_size: -
d_call: TRBD2
j_call: TRBJ2-6
v_call: TRBV2
cdr3_aa: CASSAPAGGQSSGANVLTF
cdr3_nt: TGTGCCAGCAGCGCTCCCGCGGGGGGCCAGAGCTCTGGGGCCAACGTCCTGACTTTC

cdr3_length: 17
clone_size: -
d_call: -
j_call: TRBJ2-1
v_call: TRBV4-1
cdr3_aa: CASSQTSGGGSYNEQFF
cdr3_nt: TGCGCCAGCAGCCAGACGTCCGGGGGTGGGTCCTACAATGAGCAGTTCTTC

cdr3_length: 14
clone_size: -
d_call: TRBD1
j_call: TRBJ1-2
v_call: TRBV5-1
cdr3_aa: CASNLGQGALGYTF
cdr3_nt: TGCGCCAGCAATCTGGGACAGGGGGCTTTAGGCTACACCTTC

cdr3_length: 16
clone_size: -
d_call: TRBD2
j_call: TRBJ2-2
v_call: TRBV19
cdr3_aa: CASSSRLAGDSGELFF
cdr3_nt: TGTGCCAGTAGTTCACGACTAGCGGGAGACTCCGGGGAGCTGTTTTTT

cdr3_length: 14
clone_size: -
d_call: -
j_call: TRBJ1-2
v_call: TRBV28
cdr3_aa: CASSLGNRVHGYTF
cdr3_nt: TGTGCCAGCAGTTTGGGGAACAGGGTGCATGGCTACACCTTC

cdr3_length: 16
clone_size: -
d_call: -
j_call: TRBJ2-2
v_call: TRBV4-2
cdr3_aa: CASSQELSSTTGELFF
cdr3_nt: TGTGCCAGCAGCCAAGAGTTGTCATCAACAACCGGGGAGCTGTTTTTT

cdr3_length: 15
clone_size: once
d_call: -
j_call: TRBJ2-2
v_call: TRBV7-9
cdr3_aa: CASSSPAGEAGELFF
cdr3_nt: TGTGCCAGCAGCTCCCCCGCAGGGGAGGCCGGGGAGCTGTTTTTT

cdr3_length: 15
clone_size: once
d_call: -
j_call: TRBJ2-5
v_call: TRBV19
cdr3_aa: CASRSSGTGSETQYF
cdr3_nt: TGTGCCAGTAGATCTAGCGGGACAGGTTCAGAGACCCAGTACTTC

cdr3_length: 14
clone_size: -
d_call: TRBD1
j_call: TRBJ1-1
v_call: TRBV7-2
cdr3_aa: CASSLRGQGSEAFF
cdr3_nt: TGTGCCAGCAGCTTAAGGGGGCAAGGGAGTGAAGCTTTCTTT

cdr3_length: 14
clone_size: -
d_call: -
j_call: TRBJ2-2
v_call: TRBV7-2
cdr3_aa: CASSSRTKTGELFF
cdr3_nt: TGTGCCAGCAGCTCAAGGACCAAAACCGGGGAGCTGTTTTTT

cdr3_length: 15
clone_size: few
d_call: TRBD1
j_call: TRBJ2-7
v_call: TRBV19
cdr3_aa: CASSIGDRGLYEQYF
cdr3_nt: TGTGCCAGTAGTATAGGGGACAGGGGACTCTACGAGCAGTACTTC

cdr3_length: 17
clone_size: -
d_call: -
j_call: TRBJ1-5
v_call: TRBV21-1
cdr3_aa: CASSKEPRRQSNQPQHF
cdr3_nt: TGTGCCAGCAGCAAAGAGCCCCGCAGACAGAGCAATCAGCCCCAGCATTTT

cdr3_length: 13
clone_size: -
d_call: -
j_call: TRBJ2-3
v_call: TRBV11-3
cdr3_aa: CASSPKDRNTQYF
cdr3_nt: TGTGCCAGCAGCCCGAAAGACAGAAATACGCAGTATTTT

cdr3_length: 13
clone_size: few
d_call: -
j_call: TRBJ1-2
v_call: TRBV10-1
cdr3_aa: CASSERGDYGYTF
cdr3_nt: TGCGCCAGCAGTGAGAGGGGCGACTATGGCTACACCTTC

cdr3_length: 15
clone_size: -
d_call: -
j_call: TRBJ2-3
v_call: TRBV7-2
cdr3_aa: CASTTKAGIADTQYF
cdr3_nt: TGTGCCAGTACCACAAAGGCGGGGATAGCAGATACGCAGTATTTT